This TCR beta chain stems from a study of CD8 T cells in Susac syndrome. With random hexamers, roughly 0.45 to 1 ug RNA was reverse transcribed. MiXCR, run by TCRdb on the immunoSEQ multiplex PCR reads, gives a single entry per CDR3 protein. The sample lists some 300,000 distinct CDR3 sequences; approximately 85% were seen once. This clonotype was found once. This CDR3 region has 17 residues. Germline-derived CDR1 and CDR2 are MGHDK and SYGVNS. Trimming took 0 bases from V and 3 from J, leaving 17 bases between them. Sequencing was performed on CD8+ T cells from PBMCs. The clonotype comes from a human donor with multiple sclerosis. V gene TRBV25-1 combines with J gene TRBJ2-5; maybe TRBD2 (5 bases). CDR3 region: CASSEYWMGAEEETQYF. Written as DNA, the CDR3 is TGTGCCAGCAGTGAATATTGGATGGGAGCGGAGGAAGAGACCCAGTACTTC.